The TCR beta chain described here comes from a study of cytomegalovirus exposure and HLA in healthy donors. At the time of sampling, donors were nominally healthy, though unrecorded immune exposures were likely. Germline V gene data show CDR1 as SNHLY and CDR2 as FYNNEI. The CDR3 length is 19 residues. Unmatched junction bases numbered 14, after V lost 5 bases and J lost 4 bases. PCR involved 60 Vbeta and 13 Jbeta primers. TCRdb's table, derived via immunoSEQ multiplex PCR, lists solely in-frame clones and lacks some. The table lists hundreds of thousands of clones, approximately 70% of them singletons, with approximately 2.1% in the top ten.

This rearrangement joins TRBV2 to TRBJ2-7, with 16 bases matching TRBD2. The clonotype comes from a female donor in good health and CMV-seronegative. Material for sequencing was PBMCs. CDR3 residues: CASSLSGTSGRAEIYEQYF. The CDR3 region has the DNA TGTGCCAGCAGTCTCTCCGGGACTAGCGGGAGGGCCGAGATATACGAGCAGTACTTC. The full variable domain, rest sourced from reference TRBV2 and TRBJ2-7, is EPEVTQTPSHQVTQMGQEVILRCVPISNHLYFYWYRQILGQKVEFLVSFYNNEISEKSEIFDDQFSVERPDGSNFTLKIRSTKLEDSAMYFCASSLSGTSGRAEIYEQYFGPGTRLTVT.